These 29 T cell receptor beta chains were sequenced from one sample in a study of regulatory T cells in long-lasting Graves disease. HTBI primers from iRepertoire and Arm-PCR of CDR3 regions yielded the TCR beta libraries. TCRdb analysed the multiplex PCR reads with MiXCR anew, one entry per CDR3 protein. The top ten hold around 11% of the sample, which has fewer than 650,000 distinct CDR3 sequences, around 15% seen once. Time point meaning: newly diagnosed GD, antithyroid drugs for less than 3 months. Preparation of the TCR library used RNA extracted from PBMCs. This sample also appeared in a second study, on T cells in Graves' hyperthyroidism and ophthalmopathy.

The sequencing here drew on peripheral blood mononuclear cells (PBMCs), taken at new diagnosis, from a patient treated with antithyroid drugs. All receptors derive from a man aged 18 to 35 with Graves disease.

The table lists this clonotype with many counts. The chain recombines TRBV7-3 with TRBJ2-3; 13 bases line up with TRBD2. The germline CDR1 and CDR2 sequences are SGHTA and FQGTGA. V lost 4 bases, J lost 1 base, and 2 bases stayed unmatched. The CDR3 is 16 amino acids. For the CDR3, the DNA is TGTGCCAGCAGCTCTGGACTAGCGGGAGGCACAGATACGCAGTATTTT. Translated: CASSSGLAGGTDTQYF.

At least ten counts were recorded for this clonotype. This chain joins TRBV7-8 and TRBJ2-1; the D call may be TRBD1 or TRBD2 (5 bases each). Germline V CDR1 and CDR2: SGHVS, FQNEAQ. V was trimmed by 7 bases and J by 10 bases, leaving 20 bases between them. The CDR3 contains 14 residues. The CDR3 bases are TGTGCCAGCAACAAAGGGCCAACGGGGCTCGAGCAGTTCTTC. This gives the protein CASNKGPTGLEQFF.

This clonotype was observed many times. The chain couples TRBV3-1 to TRBJ2-1; 9 bases match TRBD2. Germline-derived CDR1 and CDR2 are LGHDT and YNNKEL (reference sequence). Trimming removed 1 base from V and 3 bases from J; junction bases left unmatched: 4. This CDR3 spans 16 amino acids. CDR3 region: CASSQARLAVYNEQFF. DNA for the CDR3: TGTGCCAGCAGCCAAGCCCGACTAGCGGTCTACAATGAGCAGTTCTTC.

The chain employs TRBV29-1 and TRBJ2-7; no firm D call. The CDR3 extends over 13 amino acids. V shed 5 bases and J shed 1 base, with 12 bases lying between them. Germline CDR1 reads SQVTM; CDR2 reads ANQGSEA. CDR3 bases: TGCAGCGTTCTCCCGGAAGAGTCCTACGAGCAGTACTTC. It encodes CSVLPEESYEQYF.

This clonotype was observed many times. CDR3: CASSLRGTNTEAFF. As DNA, the CDR3 is TGTGCCAGCAGTTTACGGGGGACAAACACTGAAGCTTTCTTT. The rearrangement links TRBV27 to TRBJ1-1, with a possible D match to TRBD1 (6 bases). The CDR3 extends over 14 amino acids. Germline V CDR1 and CDR2: MNHEY, SMNVEV (reference sequence). With 2 bases removed from V and 2 bases from J, the gap between germline ends came to 9 bases.

This clonotype was counted ten times or more. The chain recombines TRBV28 with TRBJ1-3, with a weak D call TRBD1 (6 bases). V was clipped by 3 bases and J by 0 bases, with 9 bases between them. The V gene's germline CDR1 is MDHEN and CDR2 SYDVKM. This CDR3 has 15 amino acids. CDR3 sequence: CASSFRGHSGNTIYF. CDR3 nucleotide sequence: TGTGCCAGCAGTTTCCGGGGGCACTCTGGAAACACCATATATTTT.

The chain recombines TRBV27 with TRBJ1-6, with a possible D match to TRBD1 (6 bases). Germline CDR1 MNHEY, CDR2 SMNVEV (reference sequence). V was clipped by 0 bases and J by 6 bases, with 12 bases between them. The CDR3 length is 16 residues. The CDR3 loop reads CASSLSNQGSNSPLHF. The CDR3 coding sequence is TGTGCCAGCAGTTTATCGAACCAGGGGAGTAATTCACCCCTCCACTTT.

This clonotype was seen repeatedly, ten times or more. This rearrangement joins TRBV20-1 to TRBJ2-7, with D perhaps TRBD1 or TRBD2 (5 bases each). CDR1 is DFQATT, CDR2 SNEGSKA, per germline (reference sequence). The CDR3 is 13 amino acids. Trimming removed 5 bases from V and 5 bases from J, with 16 bases in between. The CDR3 nucleotides are TGCAGTGCTGGGGGTGGCCTAAGCGACGAGCAGTACTTC. Protein sequence: CSAGGGLSDEQYF.

This clonotype occurred many times. The gene calls are TRBV5-1 and TRBJ2-7; possibly TRBD1 for D (5 bases). V gave up 2 bases and J gave up 2 bases, with 17 bases separating them. The CDR3 is made up of 16 amino acids. Germline CDR1 SGHRS, CDR2 YFSETQ. CDR3 sequence (DNA): TGCGCCAGCAGCTTTATCAAGGACATGCGTGCCTACGAGCAGTACTTC. Amino acid sequence: CASSFIKDMRAYEQYF. The complete variable domain, with remaining parts taken from reference TRBV5-1 and TRBJ2-7, reads KAGVTQTPRYLIKTRGQQVTLSCSPISGHRSVSWYQQTPGQGLQFLFEYFSETQRNKGNFPGRFSGRQFSNSRSEMNVSTLELGDSALYLCASSFIKDMRAYEQYFGPGTRLTVT.

This clonotype was found a few times. The chain links TRBV20-1 to TRBJ2-7; possible D gene TRBD2, 5 bases. Germline loops: CDR1 DFQATT, CDR2 SNEGSKA (reference sequence). With 1 base removed from V and 2 bases from J, the gap between germline ends came to 12 bases. This CDR3 is 14 amino acids long. The CDR3 DNA follows: TGCAGTGCTAGAGGGGCGGGCCTCGCCTACGAGCAGTACTTC. The encoded protein is CSARGAGLAYEQYF.

This clonotype occurred a few times. The chain has TRBV9 and TRBJ2-5; 7 bases are shared with TRBD1. This CDR3 has 15 amino acids. Germline CDR1 reads SGDLS; CDR2 reads YYNGEE. The V segment lost 0 bases and the J segment 3 bases; nucleotides outside the gene matches: 5. CDR3 sequence (DNA): TGTGCCAGCAGCGTAGCTGGGACAGTAAAAGAGACCCAGTACTTC. Translating gives CASSVAGTVKETQYF.

The chain recombines TRBV20-1 with TRBJ2-2, with D uncertain. The V and J ends lost 0 bases and 4 bases respectively, with 9 bases between them. CDR1 DFQATT and CDR2 SNEGSKA come from the germline V gene (reference sequence). This CDR3 has 14 residues. The CDR3 DNA follows: TGCAGTGCTAGAGAGAGGACGGGCACCGGGGAGCTGTTTTTT. Protein: CSARERTGTGELFF.

On this clonotype itself: An end of the junction differs from the germline gene, which may be a read error. This chain links TRBV5-1 with TRBJ1-3; D gene unclear. This CDR3 is built from 18 residues. Germline V gene data show CDR1 as SGHRS and CDR2 as YFSETQ. CDR3: CAGSLGPGGTLLGNTIYF. For the CDR3, the DNA is TGCGCCGGCAGCTTGGGTCCGGGAGGAACTCTTCTCGGAAACACCATATATTTT.

This clonotype was counted only a few times. The chain links TRBV29-1 to TRBJ2-7; perhaps TRBD2 as D (6 bases). The germline V and J ends were trimmed by 3 bases and 4 bases, with 13 bases remaining between them. Germline loops: CDR1 SQVTM, CDR2 ANQGSEA. The CDR3 is 13 residues long. This CDR3 reads CSVDSGLRYEQYF. CDR3 sequence (DNA): TGCAGCGTTGATAGCGGCCTTCGGTACGAGCAGTACTTC.

In this sample, this clonotype turned up a few times. The gene calls are TRBV13 and TRBJ2-7, with unresolved D. Trimming cost V 2 bases and J 3 bases, with 11 bases left between them. There are 14 residues in the CDR3. Germline CDR1 and CDR2: PRHDT and FYEKMQ (reference sequence). CDR3 sequence (DNA): TGTGCCAGCAGCTTAACCTTGCGGCTCTACGAGCAGTACTTC. As protein: CASSLTLRLYEQYF.

The CDR3 is CASSATGLAASYEQYF. CDR3 coding DNA: TGTGCCAGCAGCGCCACGGGACTAGCGGCCTCCTACGAGCAGTACTTC. The rearrangement joins TRBV5-5 to TRBJ2-7; 11 bases align to TRBD2. CDR1 and CDR2 from the germline V gene are SGHKS and YYEKEE (reference sequence). V shed 4 bases, J shed 0 bases, and the junction held 6 bases outside the gene matches. The CDR3 spans 16 residues.

The chain joins TRBV6-1 to TRBJ2-7, with 13 bases matching TRBD2. Germline loops: CDR1 MNHNS, CDR2 SASEGT. V lost 3 bases to trimming and J lost 5 bases; unmatched junction nucleotides: 7. This CDR3 is built from 16 residues. CDR3 amino acids: CASSEGLAGWRHEQYF. The CDR3 coding sequence is TGTGCCAGCAGTGAGGGACTAGCGGGATGGCGGCACGAGCAGTACTTC.

The chain combines TRBV5-6 with TRBJ2-2; 7 nucleotides align to TRBD2. Germline V gene lookup returns CDR1 SGHDT and CDR2 YYEEEE. This CDR3 is 17 amino acids long. Losses at the gene ends were 4 bases for V and 6 bases for J; bases not matched to a gene: 15. The CDR3 DNA reads TGTGCCAGCAGCCCCGGACTAGTTTTTTCGTCGGCCGGGGAGCTGTTTTTT. It yields the protein CASSPGLVFSSAGELFF.

This clonotype was seen ten or more times. The chain couples TRBV7-9 to TRBJ2-7; 7 bases fit TRBD1. Germline lookup yields CDR1 SEHNR and CDR2 FQNEAQ (reference sequence). The CDR3 runs to 14 residues. With 5 bases clipped from V and 7 bases from J, the junction kept 11 bases outside the gene matches. The CDR3: CASSRYRGDEEQYF. Written as DNA, the CDR3 is TGTGCCAGCAGCAGATACAGGGGCGACGAAGAGCAGTACTTC.

This clonotype was counted many times. This chain links TRBV27 with TRBJ2-7; D is ambiguous. Germline loops: CDR1 MNHEY, CDR2 SMNVEV (reference sequence). Between the trimmed V and J ends, which lost 3 bases and 0 bases, there was a span of 12 bases. CDR3 size: 15 residues. As DNA, the CDR3 is TGTGCCAGCAGTTTGAAGGGATCGAGCTCCTACGAGCAGTACTTC. It specifies CASSLKGSSSYEQYF.

This clonotype was seen repeatedly, ten times or more. V and J are TRBV30 and TRBJ2-7; 11 bases map to TRBD2. The CDR3 spans 19 residues. Per germline, CDR1 GTSNPN and CDR2 SVGIG (reference sequence). After removal of 4 bases from V and 1 base from J, the junction contained 18 bases not matched to a gene. The chain's CDR3 is CAWTSHPGLAVRTSYEQYF. In nucleotides, the CDR3 is TGTGCCTGGACTTCCCACCCGGGACTAGCGGTCAGGACTTCCTACGAGCAGTACTTC. The whole variable domain, filled in from reference TRBV30 and TRBJ2-7, reads SQTIHQWPATLVQPVGSPLSLECTVEGTSNPNLYWYRQAAGRGLQLLFYSVGIGQISSEVPQNLSASRPQDRQFILSSKKLLLSDSGFYLCAWTSHPGLAVRTSYEQYFGPGTRLTVT.

In this sample, this clonotype turned up a few times. The chain recombines TRBV9 with TRBJ2-7; the D is unclear. This CDR3 has 13 residues. Germline lookup yields CDR1 SGDLS and CDR2 YYNGEE. The V and J ends lost 4 bases and 4 bases respectively, with 12 bases between them. CDR3 sequence (DNA): TGTGCCAGCAGCCCTAACGGCGAGTACGAGCAGTACTTC. This encodes CASSPNGEYEQYF.

This clonotype was counted at least ten times. The chain joins TRBV28 to TRBJ2-4; D is undetermined. This CDR3 contains 13 residues. The germline V gene has CDR1 MDHEN and CDR2 SYDVKM. V lost 2 bases and J lost 7, with 9 bases in between. The CDR3 sequence is CASSLGLENIQYF. The CDR3 coding sequence is TGTGCCAGCAGTTTAGGGCTTGAGAACATTCAGTACTTC.

This clonotype has ten or more counts. J is TRBJ1-1 and V is TRBV2, with 9 bases aligning to TRBD1. The CDR3 has 14 amino acids. Looked up from germline, CDR1 is SNHLY and CDR2 is FYNNEI. V lost 5 bases and J lost 1; bases outside the gene matches: 2. The CDR3 nucleotides are TGTGCCAGCAGTACAGGGGGCTCGAACACTGAAGCTTTCTTT. This codes for CASSTGGSNTEAFF.

In this sample, this clonotype turned up many times. The V gene is TRBV12-3 or TRBV12-4, the J gene TRBJ2-5, with a possible D match to TRBD1 (5 bases). V lost 6 bases to trimming and J lost 0 bases, with 11 bases between them. The length of the CDR3 is 14 residues. CDR3 amino acids: CASRKKGYQETQYF. The CDR3, as DNA: TGTGCCAGCAGGAAAAAGGGGTACCAAGAGACCCAGTACTTC.

This clonotype was found many times. The chain employs TRBV28 and TRBJ2-7; TRBD1 matches 10 bases. J lost 3 bases, V lost 4 bases, and 6 bases had no gene match. The CDR3 has 15 amino acids. Per the germline V gene, CDR1 is MDHEN and CDR2 is SYDVKM. CDR3 sequence: CASSSGQGGVYEQYF. The CDR3 region has the DNA TGTGCCAGCAGTTCTGGACAGGGGGGAGTCTACGAGCAGTACTTC. Together with reference TRBV28 and TRBJ2-7, the CDR3 gives the full variable domain: DVKVTQSSRYLVKRTGEKVFLECVQDMDHENMFWYRQDPGLGLRLIYFSYDVKMKEKGDIPEGYSVSREKKERFSLILESASTNQTSMYLCASSSGQGGVYEQYFGPGTRLTVT.

This clonotype came up many times. The chain recombines TRBV11-1 with TRBJ2-1, with 8 bases identical to TRBD2. The germline V gene has CDR1 SGHAT and CDR2 FQDESV (reference sequence). The CDR3 has 17 amino acids. The V and J ends lost 1 base and 0 bases, in that order; junction bases with no gene match: 5. CDR3 residues: CASSLGTSLSSYNEQFF. CDR3 nucleotide sequence: TGTGCCAGCAGCTTAGGGACTAGCCTGAGCTCCTACAATGAGCAGTTCTTC.

This clonotype was found a few times. The chain uses TRBV19 and TRBJ1-5; D gene ambiguous. Per germline, CDR1 LNHDA and CDR2 SQIVND (reference sequence). Trimming stripped 3 bases from V and 3 bases from J, with 12 bases between. This CDR3 region has 15 residues. Here the CDR3 DNA reads TGTGCCAGTAGTATGGTTCGGGCGAACAATCAGCCCCAGCATTTT. Protein product: CASSMVRANNQPQHF.

In this sample, this clonotype turned up a few times. The chain links TRBV7-9 to TRBJ2-1, with D maybe TRBD1 (5 bases). The CDR3 runs 13 residues. V shed 8 bases and J shed 9 bases, with 17 bases lying between them. Germline V gene data show CDR1 as SEHNR and CDR2 as FQNEAQ (reference sequence). The CDR3 protein is CASSDDSFSEQFF. The CDR3 region has the DNA TGTGCCAGCTCGGACGACAGTTTCAGTGAGCAGTTCTTC. The full variable domain, rest sourced from reference TRBV7-9 and TRBJ2-1, is DTGVSQNPRHKITKRGQNVTFRCDPISEHNRLYWYRQTLGQGPEFLTYFQNEAQLEKSRLLSDRFSAERPKGSFSTLEIQRTEQGDSAMYLCASSDDSFSEQFFGPGTRLTVL.